Listed here are 21 T cell receptor beta chains from one sample, sequenced in a study of blood T cell repertoires in COVID-19. The table came from immunoSEQ multiplex PCR; TCRdb's copy has only in-frame clones and leaves some out. The sample lists fewer than 130,000 clones, 80% to 90% occurring once. The sample was peripheral blood. The receptors stem from a woman of 80 years or more with acute or convalescent COVID-19.

This clone has only one observation. V gene TRBV6-1 combines with J gene TRBJ1-2; D remains ambiguous. Germline V gives CDR1 MNHNS, CDR2 SASEGT. CDR3 length equals 13 residues. Trimming cost V 3 bases and J 4 bases, with 9 bases left between them. The CDR3 protein is CASSDLGFYGYTF. In nucleotides, the CDR3 is TGTGCCAGCAGTGACCTCGGGTTCTATGGCTACACCTTC.

The chain has TRBV5-1 and TRBJ1-1; 7 bases map to TRBD1. This CDR3 has 15 residues. CDR1 is SGHRS and CDR2 is YFSETQ in the germline V gene. After removal of 4 bases from V and 3 bases from J, the junction contained 9 bases not matched to a gene. CDR3 amino acids: CASSPTTGRYTEAFF. The CDR3 DNA reads TGCGCCAGCAGCCCCACGACAGGGAGGTACACTGAAGCTTTCTTT.

This clone was seen only once. The V and J genes are TRBV10-3 and TRBJ1-1; unclear D gene. V lost 3 bases and J lost 2, with 13 bases in between. The V gene's germline CDR1 is ENHRY and CDR2 SYGVKD. There are 15 residues in the CDR3. The DNA for the CDR3 is TGTGCCATCAGTGAAATAAGGCAGGAAAACACTGAAGCTTTCTTT. Protein product: CAISEIRQENTEAFF.

The chain employs TRBV5-1 and TRBJ2-2; 9 nucleotides match TRBD2. Germline CDR1 and CDR2: SGHRS and YFSETQ. This CDR3 contains 16 residues. With V trimmed by 4 bases and J by 1 base, 5 bases remained unmatched. The CDR3 DNA is TGCGCCAGCAGCCCTAGACTAGCGGTGAACACCGGGGAGCTGTTTTTT. Translating it yields CASSPRLAVNTGELFF.

The chain uses TRBV19 and TRBJ1-4, with TRBD1 identical over 7 bases. The germline V gene has CDR1 LNHDA and CDR2 SQIVND (reference sequence). The CDR3 spans 13 residues. Trimming removed 7 bases from V and 7 bases from J; junction bases left unmatched: 6. CDR3 amino acids: CASKQGPGEKLFF. Written as DNA, the CDR3 is TGTGCCAGTAAACAGGGGCCGGGTGAAAAACTGTTTTTT.

The chain employs TRBV19 and TRBJ1-1, with 8 bases fitting TRBD1. V trimming: 5 bases; J trimming: 2 bases; junction bases outside the gene matches: 4. Germline values: CDR1 LNHDA, CDR2 SQIVND (reference sequence). The CDR3 is 14 residues long. CDR3 amino acids: CASSVTGVNTEAFF. The CDR3 DNA is TGTGCCAGTAGTGTGACAGGGGTCAACACTGAAGCTTTCTTT. The complete variable domain, with remaining parts taken from reference TRBV19 and TRBJ1-1, reads DGGITQSPKYLFRKEGQNVTLSCEQNLNHDAMYWYRQDPGQGLRLIYYSQIVNDFQKGDIAEGYSVSREKKESFPLTVTSAQKNPTAFYLCASSVTGVNTEAFFGQGTRLTVV.

This rearrangement joins TRBV5-6 to TRBJ1-1, with 9 bases matching TRBD1. The CDR3 is made up of 15 amino acids. The V segment lost 1 base and the J segment 3 bases; nucleotides outside the gene matches: 4. Germline V gene data show CDR1 as SGHDT and CDR2 as YYEEEE. The CDR3 DNA reads as TGTGCCAGCAGCTTGATGGGACAGGGAGACACTGAAGCTTTCTTT. Translating gives CASSLMGQGDTEAFF.

Comments on this clone: The sample holds other DNA sequences that translate to the same CDR3. The chain has TRBV18 and TRBJ1-2, with TRBD1 matching 8 bases. Germline V lookup: CDR1 KGHSH, CDR2 LQKENI. The CDR3 length is 14 residues. The ends lost 3 bases at V and 2 bases at J; junction bases unmatched: 2. CDR3 DNA sequence: TGTGCCAGCTCACCCGGACAGGGAAACTATGGCTACACCTTC. Amino acids: CASSPGQGNYGYTF. Combining the CDR3 with reference TRBV18 and TRBJ1-2 gives the whole variable domain NAGVMQNPRHLVRRRGQEARLRCSPMKGHSHVYWYRQLPEEGLKFMVYLQKENIIDESGMPKERFSAEFPKEGPSILRIQQVVRGDSAAYFCASSPGQGNYGYTFGSGTRLTVV.

This clone appeared once. The J gene is TRBJ2-3, the V gene TRBV28, with TRBD1 matching 9 bases. With 6 bases clipped from V and 5 bases from J, the junction kept 9 bases outside the gene matches. The germline gives CDR1 MDHEN, CDR2 SYDVKM. This CDR3 comprises 15 residues. As DNA, the CDR3 is TGTGCCAGCAGCCGCTGGACAGGGGAAGGAGATACGCAGTATTTT. Translated, it gives CASSRWTGEGDTQYF.

This clone was counted once. The J gene is TRBJ1-3, the V gene TRBV3-1 (or the pseudogene TRBV3-2), with D tentatively TRBD1 (6 bases). CDR3 length: 16 amino acids. Germline V gives CDR1 LGHDT, CDR2 YNNKEL (reference sequence). V was trimmed by 5 bases and J by 4 bases, leaving 18 bases between them. CDR3 nucleotides: TGTGCCAGCAGCGAACGGGACAAAGGGCCCGGAAACACCATATATTTT. Translation: CASSERDKGPGNTIYF.

This clone came up once. The rearrangement uses TRBV11-2 and TRBJ1-2, with D unclear. The CDR3 sequence is 13 residues long. Germline V gene lookup returns CDR1 SGHAT and CDR2 FQNNGV. V was cut by 0 bases and J by 3 bases, with 5 bases left in between. Here the CDR3 DNA reads TGTGCCAGCAGCTTAGAGGCAGACTATGGCTACACCTTC. This encodes CASSLEADYGYTF.

The chain is built from TRBV6-5 and TRBJ2-1, with 9 bases lining up with TRBD2. Germline V gene data show CDR1 as MNHEY and CDR2 as SVGAGI. The CDR3 length is 13 residues. J lost 9 bases, V lost 4 bases, and 4 bases had no gene match. Here the CDR3 DNA reads TGTGCCAGCAGTTCCGGGACTAGCCGTGAGCAGTTCTTC. Its protein is CASSSGTSREQFF.

The J gene is TRBJ1-6, the V gene TRBV5-1, with D perhaps TRBD1 (5 bases). Germline lookup yields CDR1 SGHRS and CDR2 YFSETQ. This CDR3 is built from 16 residues. V was shortened by 3 bases and J by 2 bases, with 12 bases between the two germline ends. The DNA for the CDR3 is TGCGCCAGCAGCTCCGGGGGTTTCGCCTATAATTCACCCCTCCACTTT. Translating gives CASSSGGFAYNSPLHF. Drawing the rest from reference TRBV5-1 and TRBJ1-6, the complete variable domain is KAGVTQTPRYLIKTRGQQVTLSCSPISGHRSVSWYQQTPGQGLQFLFEYFSETQRNKGNFPGRFSGRQFSNSRSEMNVSTLELGDSALYLCASSSGGFAYNSPLHFGNGTRLTVT.

The chain is built from TRBV6-5 and TRBJ2-7, with D tentatively TRBD2 (5 bases). Germline loops: CDR1 MNHEY, CDR2 SVGAGI. The CDR3 is made up of 12 amino acids. V dropped 4 bases and J dropped 2 bases, with 6 bases sitting between them. The DNA for the CDR3 is TGTGCCAGCAGTTCCGGGGCCTACGAGCAGTACTTC. Amino acid sequence: CASSSGAYEQYF.

V gene TRBV24-1 combines with J gene TRBJ1-2, with 10 nucleotides matching TRBD1. Germline trimming cut 3 bases from V and 2 bases from J; bases unmatched to any gene: 5. Per germline, CDR1 KGHDR and CDR2 SFDVKD. The CDR3 extends over 16 amino acids. The CDR3 spells CATSDGTGDSNYGYTF. The DNA of the CDR3 is TGTGCCACCAGTGATGGGACAGGGGACTCCAACTATGGCTACACCTTC.

The genes are TRBV6-2 or TRBV6-3 and TRBJ1-1; 7 nucleotides line up with TRBD1. The CDR3 spans 17 residues. CDR1 and CDR2 from the germline V gene are MNHEY and SVGEGT. The ends lost 2 bases at V and 2 bases at J; junction bases unmatched: 11. In nucleotides, the CDR3 is TGTGCCAGCAGTTACCCGATATCCGGGACAGCTAACACTGAAGCTTTCTTT. Amino acid sequence: CASSYPISGTANTEAFF.

This chain connects TRBV6-2 or TRBV6-3 to TRBJ2-7, with TRBD2 identical over 14 bases. The ends lost 5 bases at V and 9 bases at J; junction bases unmatched: 3. The germline V gene encodes CDR1 MNHEY and CDR2 SVGEGT. There are 13 residues in the CDR3. The CDR3 DNA reads as TGTGCCAGCAGTCAGGGACTAGCGGGGGTGCAGTACTTC. The encoded protein is CASSQGLAGVQYF.

The chain employs TRBV6-2 or TRBV6-3 and TRBJ2-4, with 7 positions matching TRBD1. The trim removed 6 bases at V and 0 bases at J, leaving 8 bases unmatched. Germline V gene sequence: CDR1 MNHEY, CDR2 SVGEGT. This CDR3 has 16 amino acids. The DNA of the CDR3 is TGTGCCAGCAGCTCGGACAGGACTCTAGCCAAAAACATTCAGTACTTC. This translates into CASSSDRTLAKNIQYF.

J is TRBJ2-1 and V is TRBV28; 11 bases map to TRBD2. Germline V gene sequence: CDR1 MDHEN, CDR2 SYDVKM. The V and J ends lost 8 bases and 5 bases, in that order; junction bases with no gene match: 8. This CDR3 spans 15 amino acids. CDR3 residues: CASALRLAGNNEQFF. The CDR3, as DNA: TGTGCCAGCGCCCTTAGACTAGCGGGAAACAATGAGCAGTTCTTC.

V and J are TRBV5-8 and TRBJ2-1; perhaps TRBD1 as D (8 bases). Per germline, CDR1 SGHTS and CDR2 YDEGEE. Trimming took off 2 bases at V and 12 bases at J, with 27 bases between the two ends. The CDR3 contains 17 residues. In DNA, the CDR3 is TGTGCCAGCAGCTTACTCCCCACAGGGGGAGGGGGATCGGGGCAGTTCTTC. It codes for CASSLLPTGGGGSGQFF.

The chain joins TRBV27 to TRBJ2-7; maybe TRBD1 (5 bases). Trimming took off 6 bases at V and 1 base at J, with 16 bases between the two ends. CDR3 length: 15 amino acids. The germline CDR1 and CDR2 sequences are MNHEY and SMNVEV (reference sequence). CDR3 nucleotide sequence: TGTGCCAGCAGCCCATCGACAGTGGGATCCTACGAGCAGTACTTC. Residues: CASSPSTVGSYEQYF.